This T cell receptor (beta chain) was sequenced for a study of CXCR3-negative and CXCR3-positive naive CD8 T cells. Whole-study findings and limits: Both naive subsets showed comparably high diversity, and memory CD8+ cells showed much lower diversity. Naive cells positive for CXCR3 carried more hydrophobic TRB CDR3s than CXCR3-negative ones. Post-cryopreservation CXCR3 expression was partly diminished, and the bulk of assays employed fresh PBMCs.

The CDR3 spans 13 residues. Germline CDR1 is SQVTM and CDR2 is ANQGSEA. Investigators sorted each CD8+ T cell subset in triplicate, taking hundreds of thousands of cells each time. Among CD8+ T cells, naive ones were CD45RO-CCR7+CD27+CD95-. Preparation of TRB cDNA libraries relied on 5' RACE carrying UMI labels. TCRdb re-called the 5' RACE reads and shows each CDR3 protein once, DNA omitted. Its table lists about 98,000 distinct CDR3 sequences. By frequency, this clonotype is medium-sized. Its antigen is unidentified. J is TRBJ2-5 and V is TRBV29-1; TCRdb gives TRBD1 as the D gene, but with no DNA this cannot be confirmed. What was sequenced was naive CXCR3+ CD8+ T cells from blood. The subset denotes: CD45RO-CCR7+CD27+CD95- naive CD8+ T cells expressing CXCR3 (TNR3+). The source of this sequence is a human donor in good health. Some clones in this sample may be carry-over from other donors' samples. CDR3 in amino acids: CSVEGGASETQYF.